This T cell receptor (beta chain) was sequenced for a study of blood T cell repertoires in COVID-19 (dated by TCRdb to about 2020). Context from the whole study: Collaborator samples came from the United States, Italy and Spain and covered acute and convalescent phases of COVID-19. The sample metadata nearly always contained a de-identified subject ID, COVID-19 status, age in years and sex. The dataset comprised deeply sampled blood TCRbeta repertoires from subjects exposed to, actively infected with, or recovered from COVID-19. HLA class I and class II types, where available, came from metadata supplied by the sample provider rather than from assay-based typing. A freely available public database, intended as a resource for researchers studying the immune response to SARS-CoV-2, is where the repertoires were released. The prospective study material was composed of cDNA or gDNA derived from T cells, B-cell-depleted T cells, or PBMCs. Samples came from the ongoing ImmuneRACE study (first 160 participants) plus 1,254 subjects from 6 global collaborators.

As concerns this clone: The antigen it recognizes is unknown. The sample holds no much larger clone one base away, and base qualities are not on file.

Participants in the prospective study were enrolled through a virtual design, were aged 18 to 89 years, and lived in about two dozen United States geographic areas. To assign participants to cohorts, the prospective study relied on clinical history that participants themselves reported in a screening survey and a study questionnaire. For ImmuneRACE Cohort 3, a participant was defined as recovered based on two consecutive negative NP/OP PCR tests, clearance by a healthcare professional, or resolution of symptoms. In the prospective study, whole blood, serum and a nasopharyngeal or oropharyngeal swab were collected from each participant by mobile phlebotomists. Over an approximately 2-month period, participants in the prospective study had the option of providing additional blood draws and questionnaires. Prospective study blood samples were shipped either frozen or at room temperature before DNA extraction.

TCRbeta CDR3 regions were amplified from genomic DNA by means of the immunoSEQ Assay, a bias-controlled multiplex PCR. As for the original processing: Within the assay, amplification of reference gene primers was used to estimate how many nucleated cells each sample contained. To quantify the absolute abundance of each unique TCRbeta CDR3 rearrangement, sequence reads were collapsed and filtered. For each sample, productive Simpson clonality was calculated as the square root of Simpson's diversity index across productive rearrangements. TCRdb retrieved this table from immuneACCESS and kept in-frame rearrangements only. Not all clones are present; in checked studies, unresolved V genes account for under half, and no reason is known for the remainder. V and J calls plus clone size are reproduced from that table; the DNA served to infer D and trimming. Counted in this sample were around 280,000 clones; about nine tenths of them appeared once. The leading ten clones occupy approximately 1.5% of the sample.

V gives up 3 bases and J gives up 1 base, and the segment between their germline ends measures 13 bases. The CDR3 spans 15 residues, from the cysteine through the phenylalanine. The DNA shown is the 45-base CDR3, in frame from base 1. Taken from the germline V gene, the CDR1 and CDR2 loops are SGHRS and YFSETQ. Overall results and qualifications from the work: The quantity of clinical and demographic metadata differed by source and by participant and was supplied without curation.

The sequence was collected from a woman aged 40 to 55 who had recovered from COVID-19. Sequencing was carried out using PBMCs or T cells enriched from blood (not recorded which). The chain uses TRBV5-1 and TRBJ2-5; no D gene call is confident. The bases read TGCGCCAGCAGCTCGTTCTCTGGCTCCCAAGAGACCCAGTACTTC. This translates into CASSSFSGSQETQYF. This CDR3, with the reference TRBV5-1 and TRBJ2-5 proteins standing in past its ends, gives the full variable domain KAGVTQTPRYLIKTRGQQVTLSCSPISGHRSVSWYQQTPGQGLQFLFEYFSETQRNKGNFPGRFSGRQFSNSRSEMNVSTLELGDSALYLCASSSFSGSQETQYFGPGTRLLVL.